Below, 5 T cell receptor beta chains from the same sample are listed, as sequenced in a study of blood T cell repertoires in COVID-19. Clones were sequenced by immunoSEQ multiplex PCR, and TCRdb holds only the in-frame ones, with some missing. The sample records about 280,000 clones, 75% to 90% being singletons. The sequenced sample was PBMCs or T cells enriched from blood (not recorded which). These receptors all come from a woman between 50 and 59 years old who had recovered from COVID-19.

As to this clone: Other DNA sequences in this sample translate to the same CDR3. V usage is TRBV7-2 and J usage is TRBJ2-7; D may be TRBD2 (5 bases). The ends were cut back, 2 bases at V and 3 bases at J, with 8 bases in the middle. The CDR3 consists of 13 residues. The germline V gene has CDR1 SGHTA and CDR2 FQGNSA. CDR3 nucleotides: TGTGCCAGCAGCTTAACGGGGTACTACGAGCAGTACTTC. It specifies CASSLTGYYEQYF. Full variable domain (outside the CDR3, taken from reference TRBV7-2 and TRBJ2-7): GAGVSQSPSNKVTEKGKDVELRCDPISGHTALYWYRQSLGQGLEFLIYFQGNSAPDKSGLPSDRFSAERTGGSVSTLTIQRTQQEDSAVYLCASSLTGYYEQYFGPGTRLTVT.

The chain carries TRBV7-3 and TRBJ2-5, with no clear D. CDR1 and CDR2 (germline): SGHTA, FQGTGA. Trimming removed 5 bases from V and 4 bases from J, with 14 bases in between. The CDR3 has 14 amino acids. CDR3 residues: CASSASGTRETQYF. CDR3 nucleotides: TGTGCCAGCAGCGCCTCCGGTACCCGAGAGACCCAGTACTTC.

This CDR3 is CASRGGLSSYNSPLHF. The CDR3 DNA reads TGTGCCAGCAGGGGGGGACTCAGCTCCTATAATTCACCCCTCCACTTT. The chain carries TRBV2 and TRBJ1-6, with TRBD1 as a possible D gene (5 bases). V shed 6 bases and J shed 0 bases, with 12 bases lying between them. Germline V gene sequence: CDR1 SNHLY, CDR2 FYNNEI. The CDR3 has 16 residues.

The chain uses TRBV11-2 and TRBJ2-7; TRBD2 might be the D (6 bases). Germline V gene sequence: CDR1 SGHAT, CDR2 FQNNGV. Trimming stripped 3 bases from V and 0 bases from J, with 12 bases between. This CDR3 is built from 15 residues. The CDR3 coding sequence is TGTGCCAGCAGCTTGAACGCGGGAAGCTCCTACGAGCAGTACTTC. It translates to CASSLNAGSSYEQYF.

V and J are TRBV6-5 and TRBJ2-1, with TRBD2 matching 10 bases. V dropped 2 bases and J dropped 8; count of bases not matched to a gene: 3. This CDR3 comprises 14 residues. Germline V gene sequence: CDR1 MNHEY, CDR2 SVGAGI. CDR3 amino acids: CASSYVSGRDEQFF. For the CDR3, the DNA is TGTGCCAGCAGTTACGTAAGCGGGAGGGATGAGCAGTTCTTC.